This TCR beta chain emerged from a study of T cells expressing NK-cell markers. As for the study in general: Sorted CD3+CD56+NKG2C+, CD3+CD56+NKG2C- and CD3+CD56-NKG2C+ T-cell subsets were beta-chain profiled. With respect to HCMV, most of the eight sequenced donors were seropositive, and one was seronegative.

CDR1 and CDR2 (germline): SNHLY, FYNNEI. CDR3 length: 16 amino acids. One entry per CDR3 protein, without DNA, is what TCRdb gives after re-calling the 5' RACE reads. Its table records 150,000 or so distinct CDR3 sequences. Sequencing was performed on blood T cells: a sorted CD56 or NKG2C T cell subset, CD4+ or CD8+ T cells, or bulk PBMC T cells (not recorded which). The chain is built from TRBV2 and TRBJ2-3; TCRdb outputs TRBD2, but without DNA this stays unchecked. The source is a woman aged 18 to 75 in good health. CDR3 region: CASSEEGLAGTDTQYF.